The 29 T cell receptor beta chains below all came from one sample that was sequenced in a study of cytomegalovirus exposure and HLA in healthy donors. Some clones are missing from TCRdb's copy, which holds only in-frame ones; the method was immunoSEQ multiplex PCR. This table has about 110,000 clones, about 88% appearing once. Sequenced: PBMCs. These receptors all stem from a woman under 30 in good health and CMV-seropositive.

The V gene is TRBV10-3, the J gene TRBJ2-3; D may be TRBD2 (5 bases). The V end was cut by 3 bases, the J end by 5 bases, with 12 bases between. CDR1 and CDR2 (germline): ENHRY, SYGVKD. The CDR3 contains 14 residues. CDR3 loop: CAISDSHGVDTQYF. CDR3 nucleotide sequence: TGTGCCATCAGTGACTCACACGGGGTAGATACGCAGTATTTT.

This clone was recorded once. V is TRBV4-3 and J is TRBJ2-2; D is possibly TRBD2 (5 bases). The V gene's germline CDR1 is LGHNA and CDR2 YSLEER. The V end was cut by 1 base, the J end by 6 bases, with 18 bases between. The CDR3 is 17 amino acids. CDR3 residues: CASSQGDYGERSGELFF. The CDR3, as DNA: TGCGCCAGCAGCCAAGGAGATTACGGGGAGAGGTCCGGGGAGCTGTTTTTT.

The chain has TRBV4-1 and TRBJ2-1; maybe TRBD2 (6 bases). The CDR3 contains 16 residues. Trimming cost V 1 base and J 5 bases, with 15 bases left between them. The germline CDR1 and CDR2 sequences are MGHRA and YSYEKL. The CDR3 DNA sequence: TGCGCCAGCAGCCAAGGTTTAGCGGAGATTCACAATGAGCAGTTCTTC. Translating it yields CASSQGLAEIHNEQFF.

CDR3 in DNA: TGTGCCAGCAGTGAGAGGGAGGGAAGAAACTATGGCTACACCTTC. Translating gives CASSEREGRNYGYTF. The chain couples TRBV6-1 to TRBJ1-2; D remains unclear. V lost 3 bases and J 2 bases, leaving 13 bases between the germline ends. The CDR3 has 15 residues. Germline V gene data show CDR1 as MNHNS and CDR2 as SASEGT.

The chain recombines TRBV21-1 with TRBJ2-7; TRBD1 is the table's D call, not checked against the DNA. TRBV21-1 is noted as a pseudogene. The CDR3 consists of 16 residues. CDR3: CASSKSLRDKPYEQYF. CDR3 bases: TGTGCCAGCAGCAAATCCCTCCGGGACAAACCATACGAGCAGTACTTC.

The rearrangement uses TRBV28 and TRBJ2-1; TRBD1 aligns across 9 bases. After removal of 5 bases from V and 3 bases from J, the junction contained 5 bases not matched to a gene. The germline V gene has CDR1 MDHEN and CDR2 SYDVKM. The CDR3 consists of 15 residues. CDR3 amino acids: CASSPTGGLYNEQFF. For the CDR3, the DNA is TGTGCCAGCAGTCCTACAGGGGGCCTCTACAATGAGCAGTTCTTC.

The chain recombines TRBV15 with TRBJ2-5; D gene unclear. This CDR3 has 12 amino acids. Germline CDR1 LNHNV, CDR2 YYDKDF (reference sequence). With 0 bases removed from V and 4 bases from J, the gap between germline ends came to 3 bases. The CDR3 region has the DNA TGTGCCACCAGCAGAGATATAGAGACCCAGTACTTC. This sequence encodes CATSRDIETQYF.

The chain's CDR3 is CASSIGGGGNSPLHF. CDR3 DNA sequence: TGTGCCAGTAGTATAGGGGGCGGCGGTAATTCACCCCTCCACTTT. V is TRBV19 and J is TRBJ1-6, with D possibly TRBD1 on 5 matching bases. Germline CDR1 and CDR2: LNHDA and SQIVND (reference sequence). CDR3 size: 15 residues. Trimming left V 1 base short and J 6 bases short, with 10 bases between.

The chain joins TRBV14 to TRBJ2-1; 7 positions match TRBD1. The V gene's germline CDR1 is SGHDN and CDR2 FVKESK. The CDR3 has 13 amino acids. V shed 4 bases and J 9 bases; nucleotides not matched to a gene: 6. The CDR3 DNA reads TGTGCCAGCAGCCCGCAACAGGGGAGTGAGCAGTTCTTC. As protein: CASSPQQGSEQFF.

The genes are TRBV9 and TRBJ2-1; D is possibly TRBD2 (6 bases). With 0 bases removed from V and 7 bases from J, the gap between germline ends came to 14 bases. Per the germline V gene, CDR1 is SGDLS and CDR2 is YYNGEE. The CDR3 is 15 amino acids. CDR3 nucleotides: TGTGCCAGCAGCGTAGCCGGGGGTCCCCGTAATGAGCAGTTCTTC. This sequence encodes CASSVAGGPRNEQFF.

The CDR3 protein is CASSMDRPLYGYTF. The CDR3 DNA sequence: TGTGCCAGTAGTATGGACAGGCCCCTATATGGCTACACCTTC. This rearrangement joins TRBV19 to TRBJ1-2; 7 bases match TRBD1. Germline values: CDR1 LNHDA, CDR2 SQIVND (reference sequence). V lost 3 bases and J lost 5; bases outside the gene matches: 6. The CDR3 extends over 14 amino acids.

This chain connects TRBV7-8 to TRBJ1-1; TRBD1 agrees at 7 bases. Per germline, CDR1 SGHVS and CDR2 FQNEAQ. Losses at the gene ends were 5 bases for V and 3 bases for J; bases not matched to a gene: 9. The CDR3 consists of 15 residues. Here the CDR3 DNA reads TGTGCCAGCAGCCAGCGACAGGGAGCGGACACTGAAGCTTTCTTT. It encodes CASSQRQGADTEAFF.

The chain recombines TRBV19 with TRBJ2-2; 13 bases align to TRBD2. This CDR3 has 18 amino acids. V lost 3 bases, J lost 1 base, and 5 bases stayed unmatched. Germline values: CDR1 LNHDA, CDR2 SQIVND (reference sequence). The CDR3 protein is CASSIRTSGGLNTGELFF. CDR3 in DNA: TGTGCCAGTAGTATTAGGACTAGCGGGGGCCTGAACACCGGGGAGCTGTTTTTT.

The chain recombines TRBV6-5 with TRBJ2-3; TRBD1 matches 8 bases. The ends lost 2 bases at V and 3 bases at J; junction bases unmatched: 7. This CDR3 comprises 16 residues. Germline lookup yields CDR1 MNHEY and CDR2 SVGAGI. The DNA for the CDR3 is TGTGCCAGCAGTTACCTGGACAGGGACGGGACAGATACGCAGTATTTT. It encodes CASSYLDRDGTDTQYF.

CDR3 in amino acids: CASSNFQGTNEKLFF. The CDR3 DNA reads TGTGCCAGCAGTAACTTTCAGGGAACTAATGAAAAACTGTTTTTT. The chain employs TRBV6-1 and TRBJ1-4, with D possibly being TRBD1 (5 bases). V was shortened by 5 bases and J by 1 base, with 11 bases between the two germline ends. The CDR3 runs 15 residues. Per the germline V gene, CDR1 is MNHNS and CDR2 is SASEGT.

The chain recombines TRBV9 with TRBJ2-5; possibly TRBD2 for D (5 bases). The CDR3 length is 11 residues. CDR1 is SGDLS and CDR2 is YYNGEE in the germline V gene. V was cut by 7 bases and J by 5 bases, with 9 bases left in between. CDR3 sequence: CASGGPETQYF. The CDR3, as DNA: TGTGCCAGCGGAGGACCGGAGACCCAGTACTTC.

This chain links TRBV4-1 with TRBJ1-6, with D possibly being TRBD1 (5 bases). The germline V gene has CDR1 MGHRA and CDR2 YSYEKL. Trimming cost V 10 bases and J 7 bases, with 23 bases left between them. CDR3 size: 16 residues. CDR3 loop: CATHPKGEGRNSPLHF. CDR3 in DNA: TGCGCCACCCACCCAAAAGGGGAAGGGCGAAATTCACCCCTCCACTTT.

The V gene is TRBV6-5, the J gene TRBJ2-3; TRBD2 might be the D (7 bases). Germline V gives CDR1 MNHEY, CDR2 SVGAGI. The CDR3 is 14 amino acids. With 2 bases removed from V and 6 bases from J, the gap between germline ends came to 12 bases. The CDR3 nucleotides read TGTGCCAGCAGTTACAGGGGGGGCCTGGATACGCAGTATTTT. This translates into CASSYRGGLDTQYF.

V usage is TRBV18 and J usage is TRBJ1-2; weak D call: TRBD1 (5 bases). The CDR3 is made up of 15 amino acids. The ends were cut back, 6 bases at V and 2 bases at J, with 16 bases in the middle. Germline CDR1 and CDR2: KGHSH and LQKENI. Here the CDR3 DNA reads TGTGCCAGCTCCCCGCCGTCAGGGTTCAACTATGGCTACACCTTC. Its protein is CASSPPSGFNYGYTF.

The V call is TRBV6-6, the J call TRBJ2-4; 8 bases fit TRBD2. Germline V CDR1 and CDR2: MNHNY, SVGAGI (reference sequence). The CDR3 contains 14 residues. The V gene end was trimmed by 7 bases and the J gene end by 5 bases; junction bases not matched to a gene: 7. For the CDR3, the DNA is TGTGCCAGCACCACCACGGGGGGGGAAAACATTCAGTACTTC. Protein product: CASTTTGGENIQYF.

Only a few counts were recorded for this clone. The chain has TRBV11-2 and TRBJ1-1, with D unclear. Germline-derived CDR1 and CDR2 are SGHAT and FQNNGV. The CDR3 is made up of 13 amino acids. Trimming removed 4 bases at V and 1 base at J, with 7 bases between. The DNA of the CDR3 is TGTGCCAGCAGCTCTCTCGGGAACACTGAAGCTTTCTTT. It translates to CASSSLGNTEAFF.

This clone was detected only once. The chain carries TRBV10-3 and TRBJ1-6, with 9 bases fitting TRBD1. Germline loops: CDR1 ENHRY, CDR2 SYGVKD. This CDR3 has 16 amino acids. J lost 3 bases, V lost 10 bases, and 10 bases had no gene match. The CDR3 loop is CASSPGQGNYNSPLHF. In nucleotides, the CDR3 is TGTGCCAGTTCGCCGGGACAGGGCAACTATAATTCACCCCTCCACTTT.

This clone was found once. The chain links TRBV7-8 to TRBJ1-4, with D possibly matching TRBD1 (5 bases). The V end lost 6 bases, the J end lost 8 bases, and 19 bases lay between the germline ends. Germline V lookup: CDR1 SGHVS, CDR2 FQNEAQ. CDR3 length equals 15 residues. This CDR3 reads CASSPYRISGEKLFF. CDR3 nucleotides: TGTGCCAGCAGTCCTTACAGGATTAGTGGAGAAAAACTGTTTTTT.

This rearrangement joins TRBV7-6 to TRBJ1-3; D perhaps matches TRBD1 (6 bases). Germline V lookup: CDR1 SGHVS, CDR2 FNYEAQ. V lost 5 bases and J lost 4, with 33 bases in between. CDR3 length: 21 amino acids. CDR3 DNA sequence: TGTGCCAGCAGCCTAGGCCAGGGGCCTCCGTATGGCTCAGGTAGAGGAAACACCATATATTTT. Its translation: CASSLGQGPPYGSGRGNTIYF.

The rearrangement uses TRBV29-1 and TRBJ2-1; TRBD2 aligns across 7 bases. Germline V gene sequence: CDR1 SQVTM, CDR2 ANQGSEA. Trimming took 8 bases from V and 5 from J; bases not matched to a gene: 6. The length of the CDR3 is 12 residues. The CDR3 loop is CSPWTSNNEQFF. As DNA, the CDR3 is TGCAGCCCCTGGACTAGTAACAATGAGCAGTTCTTC.

The V gene is TRBV7-2, the J gene TRBJ1-6; D may be TRBD1 (5 bases). In germline, CDR1 is SGHTA, CDR2 FQGNSA. The CDR3 is 14 amino acids. The V gene lost 2 bases and the J gene lost 9 bases, with 11 bases spanning the gap. In nucleotides, the CDR3 is TGTGCCAGCAGCTTACTAAGCGGGGGTTCACCCCTCCACTTT. As protein: CASSLLSGGSPLHF.

In its sample, this clone was seen once. The chain is built from TRBV4-1 and TRBJ2-1; 12 positions agree with TRBD2. The CDR3 spans 15 residues. The germline V gene encodes CDR1 MGHRA and CDR2 YSYEKL. After removal of 1 base from V and 11 bases from J, the junction contained 6 bases not matched to a gene. CDR3 sequence (DNA): TGCGCCAGCAGCCAAGGGACTAGCGGGGCTACTAAGCAGTTCTTC. It codes for CASSQGTSGATKQFF.

This clone was observed a single time. The V gene is TRBV9, the J gene TRBJ2-1; 7 bases are a match to TRBD2. V lost 4 bases, J lost 3 bases, and 4 bases stayed unmatched. The CDR3 covers 14 residues. The V gene's germline CDR1 is SGDLS and CDR2 YYNGEE. CDR3 nucleotides: TGTGCCAGCAGCTCTAGCGGACACTACAATGAGCAGTTCTTC. Protein: CASSSSGHYNEQFF.

This chain joins TRBV19 and TRBJ2-2, with D maybe TRBD1 (6 bases). Germline V gene data show CDR1 as LNHDA and CDR2 as SQIVND (reference sequence). Trimming took 3 bases from V and 9 from J, leaving 8 bases between them. The CDR3 runs to 12 residues. CDR3 protein: CASSIGDRELFF. For the CDR3, the DNA is TGTGCCAGTAGTATCGGGGACAGGGAGCTGTTTTTT. Full variable domain (missing parts from reference TRBV19 and TRBJ2-2): DGGITQSPKYLFRKEGQNVTLSCEQNLNHDAMYWYRQDPGQGLRLIYYSQIVNDFQKGDIAEGYSVSREKKESFPLTVTSAQKNPTAFYLCASSIGDRELFFGEGSRLTVL.